The 29 T cell receptor beta chains listed next were all sequenced from one sample in a study of blood T cell repertoires in COVID-19. The table came from immunoSEQ multiplex PCR; TCRdb's copy has only in-frame clones and leaves some out. The table shows hundreds of thousands of clones, with about nine tenths occurring only once. The sequenced sample was PBMCs or T cells enriched from blood (not recorded which). These receptors originate from a young man who had recovered from COVID-19.

This chain joins TRBV7-8 and TRBJ2-7, with D perhaps matching TRBD1 (6 bases). Germline V CDR1 and CDR2: SGHVS, FQNEAQ. Trimming took 3 bases from V and 3 from J, leaving 18 bases between them. The CDR3 is 16 residues long. The CDR3 DNA reads as TGTGCCAGCAGCTTGGGCCCCCTACAGGGACACTACGAGCAGTACTTC. This encodes CASSLGPLQGHYEQYF.

The rearrangement uses TRBV29-1 and TRBJ1-1; 12 bases line up with TRBD1. CDR3 length: 13 amino acids. The V gene's germline CDR1 is SQVTM and CDR2 ANQGSEA. The V gene end was trimmed by 6 bases and the J gene end by 6 bases; junction bases not matched to a gene: 5. The CDR3 region is CSVGTGGYPEAFF. The CDR3 DNA sequence: TGCAGCGTCGGGACAGGGGGCTATCCTGAAGCTTTCTTT.

This clone was recorded only once. The CDR3 is CASSPGLVSGNEQFF. CDR3 bases: TGTGCCAGCAGTCCCGGACTAGTTTCAGGCAATGAGCAGTTCTTC. This chain links TRBV27 with TRBJ2-1; 7 bases align to TRBD2. From germline, CDR1 is MNHEY and CDR2 SMNVEV (reference sequence). With V trimmed by 5 bases and J by 6 bases, 10 bases remained unmatched. This CDR3 has 15 amino acids.

V gene TRBV28 combines with J gene TRBJ2-2; 10 nucleotides line up with TRBD2. CDR3 length: 18 amino acids. Germline values: CDR1 MDHEN, CDR2 SYDVKM. The trim removed 8 bases at V and 3 bases at J, leaving 15 bases unmatched. CDR3 loop: CASGHLAGEARDTGELFF. The CDR3 region has the DNA TGTGCCAGCGGCCATCTAGCGGGAGAAGCCCGTGACACCGGGGAGCTGTTTTTT.

The genes are TRBV18 and TRBJ2-7; 9 nucleotides line up with TRBD1. The CDR3 is 17 residues long. The V gene's germline CDR1 is KGHSH and CDR2 LQKENI. V was clipped by 1 base and J by 2 bases; unmatched bases: 9. CDR3 coding DNA: TGTGCCAGCTCACCACAACCTTGGACAGGGGACCCCTACGAGCAGTACTTC. It translates to CASSPQPWTGDPYEQYF.

The chain carries TRBV6-1 and TRBJ2-1; TRBD1 matches at 7 bases. This CDR3 contains 13 residues. Germline V CDR1 and CDR2: MNHNS, SASEGT. V trimming: 2 bases; J trimming: 7 bases; junction bases outside the gene matches: 2. CDR3 DNA sequence: TGTGCCAGCAGTGAAACCAGGGGGAATGAGCAGTTCTTC. Translated: CASSETRGNEQFF.

The CDR3 nucleotides are TGTGCCATCAGTGAAAGGGACAGGGGCCACAACACTGAAGCTTTCTTT. The encoded protein is CAISERDRGHNTEAFF. This chain connects TRBV10-3 to TRBJ1-1, with 10 bases aligning to TRBD1. This CDR3 is built from 16 residues. V lost 3 bases to trimming and J lost 2 bases; unmatched junction nucleotides: 6. Germline V gene lookup returns CDR1 ENHRY and CDR2 SYGVKD.

The chain recombines TRBV18 with TRBJ1-1, with a weak D call TRBD1 (6 bases). The V end was cut by 6 bases, the J end by 11 bases, with 22 bases between. CDR3 length: 14 amino acids. Germline CDR1 and CDR2: KGHSH and LQKENI. The CDR3 spells CASSPTEAQGFAFF. CDR3 sequence (DNA): TGTGCCAGCTCGCCCACCGAGGCACAGGGTTTCGCTTTCTTT. Full variable domain (remainder filled in from reference TRBV18 and TRBJ1-1): NAGVMQNPRHLVRRRGQEARLRCSPMKGHSHVYWYRQLPEEGLKFMVYLQKENIIDESGMPKERFSAEFPKEGPSILRIQQVVRGDSAAYFCASSPTEAQGFAFFGQGTRLTVV.

This CDR3 is CASSPSGLGSNQPQHF. Here the CDR3 DNA reads TGCGCCAGCAGCCCTAGCGGGTTAGGGAGCAATCAGCCCCAGCATTTT. The chain employs TRBV4-1 and TRBJ1-5; D gene uncertain. Germline V gene sequence: CDR1 MGHRA, CDR2 YSYEKL. The CDR3 is 16 residues long. Trimming left V 4 bases short and J 1 base short, with 14 bases between.

CDR3 sequence (DNA): TGCGCCAGCAGCTTGGGGGTGGACTCTTACGAGCAGTACTTC. It is translated as CASSLGVDSYEQYF. The gene calls are TRBV5-1 and TRBJ2-7, with a possible D match to TRBD2 (5 bases). Deletions cut 0 bases from V and 4 bases from J, with 11 bases between. Germline lookup yields CDR1 SGHRS and CDR2 YFSETQ. There are 14 residues in the CDR3. Together with reference TRBV5-1 and TRBJ2-7, the CDR3 gives the full variable domain: KAGVTQTPRYLIKTRGQQVTLSCSPISGHRSVSWYQQTPGQGLQFLFEYFSETQRNKGNFPGRFSGRQFSNSRSEMNVSTLELGDSALYLCASSLGVDSYEQYFGPGTRLTVT.

J is TRBJ1-4 and V is TRBV10-1; TRBD1 matches at 7 bases. After removal of 3 bases from V and 7 bases from J, the junction contained 5 bases not matched to a gene. The CDR3 consists of 14 residues. CDR1 WNHNN and CDR2 SYGVQD come from the germline V gene (reference sequence). As DNA, the CDR3 is TGCGCCAGCAGTGAAGGGGGCTTGGGTGAAAAACTGTTTTTT. It encodes CASSEGGLGEKLFF.

The rearrangement joins TRBV10-3 to TRBJ1-2; 7 positions match TRBD1. Losses at the gene ends were 0 bases for V and 0 bases for J; bases not matched to a gene: 4. The CDR3 sequence is 16 residues long. Looked up from germline, CDR1 is ENHRY and CDR2 is SYGVKD. CDR3 nucleotide sequence: TGTGCCATCAGTGAGTCACCGGGACAGACTAACTATGGCTACACCTTC. This translates into CAISESPGQTNYGYTF.

This clone was detected only a few times. V gene TRBV5-4 combines with J gene TRBJ1-1, with a tentative D call TRBD1 (6 bases). Trimming left V 4 bases short and J 0 bases short, with 13 bases between. Germline assignment: CDR1 SGHNT and CDR2 YYREEE (reference sequence). CDR3 length: 15 amino acids. The CDR3 region has the DNA TGTGCCAGCAGCCAAGGCGGACAGATGAACACTGAAGCTTTCTTT. Its translation: CASSQGGQMNTEAFF.

V and J are TRBV28 and TRBJ1-6; maybe TRBD1 (6 bases). V dropped 5 bases and J dropped 8 bases, with 16 bases sitting between them. In germline, CDR1 is MDHEN, CDR2 SYDVKM. The CDR3 is 15 residues long. DNA for the CDR3: TGTGCCAGCAGTCCCCGCGGGCAGGGGTATTCACCCCTCCACTTT. Its translation: CASSPRGQGYSPLHF.

This clone was recorded only once. The V call is TRBV6-1, the J call TRBJ1-1; D gene ambiguous. V was clipped by 2 bases and J by 0 bases, with 10 bases between them. CDR1 and CDR2 (germline): MNHNS, SASEGT. The CDR3 has 15 amino acids. This chain's CDR3 is CASSEYTVMNTEAFF. The CDR3 DNA reads as TGTGCCAGCAGTGAATACACAGTTATGAACACTGAAGCTTTCTTT.

V and J are TRBV6-5 and TRBJ2-1, with D perhaps matching TRBD2 (5 bases). CDR1 is MNHEY and CDR2 is SVGAGI in the germline V gene. The CDR3 is made up of 13 amino acids. With 7 bases removed from V and 7 bases from J, the gap between germline ends came to 14 bases. CDR3 in amino acids: CASKELGSNEQFF. CDR3 in DNA: TGTGCCAGCAAAGAGCTGGGGAGTAATGAGCAGTTCTTC.

The chain joins TRBV19 to TRBJ1-2; D is unresolved. Trimming removed 3 bases from V and 2 bases from J, with 28 bases in between. The germline V gene has CDR1 LNHDA and CDR2 SQIVND (reference sequence). This CDR3 has 20 amino acids. The CDR3 DNA reads TGTGCCAGTAGTATTATGCCCTCCCCCAGTAGAGGGAACCAGAACTATGGCTACACCTTC. Translated: CASSIMPSPSRGNQNYGYTF.

This sequence joins TRBV5-1 and TRBJ2-7; 10 nucleotides match TRBD2. CDR3 size: 15 residues. With V trimmed by 0 bases and J by 0 bases, 0 bases remained unmatched. The germline V gene encodes CDR1 SGHRS and CDR2 YFSETQ. Here the CDR3 DNA reads TGCGCCAGCAGCTTGGCTAGCGGGAGCTCCTACGAGCAGTACTTC. Its protein is CASSLASGSSYEQYF.

The chain links TRBV7-3 to TRBJ2-5; TRBD2 matches at 10 bases. Germline values: CDR1 SGHTA, CDR2 FQGTGA. The CDR3 contains 14 residues. The J segment lost 5 bases and the V segment lost 4 bases, leaving 4 bases of the junction unmatched. DNA for the CDR3: TGTGCCAGCAGCTCATCTAGCGGGAGTGAGACCCAGTACTTC. It encodes CASSSSSGSETQYF.

This sequence joins TRBV5-8 and TRBJ1-2; D is uncertain. This CDR3 spans 15 amino acids. Trimming left V 1 base short and J 3 bases short, with 13 bases between. Germline CDR1 and CDR2: SGHTS and YDEGEE. For the CDR3, the DNA is TGTGCCAGCAGCTTGCTACCTGGAGGTGACTATGGCTACACCTTC. Amino acid sequence: CASSLLPGGDYGYTF.

The chain employs TRBV21-1 and TRBJ2-7; TRBD2 was called by the table and not checked on the DNA. TRBV21-1 is a listed pseudogene. The CDR3 is 17 amino acids. The DNA of the CDR3 is TGTGCCAGCAGCAAAGTCAGCGGACTCCTAGTTTCTAGCGAGCAGTACTTC. This encodes CASSKVSGLLVSSEQYF.

CDR3 bases: TGTGCCACCAGTGCCCTCAGTGAGATGGGACTGAAGCAGTTCTTC. Residues: CATSALSEMGLKQFF. J is TRBJ2-1 and V is TRBV24-1; the D gene is possibly TRBD2 (6 bases). This CDR3 spans 15 amino acids. V lost 5 bases and J 11 bases, leaving 21 bases between the germline ends. The germline V gene encodes CDR1 KGHDR and CDR2 SFDVKD.

This chain links TRBV5-1 with TRBJ1-1, with D possibly matching TRBD1 (5 bases). The V and J ends lost 4 bases and 1 base respectively, with 14 bases between them. The CDR3 length is 15 residues. From germline, CDR1 is SGHRS and CDR2 YFSETQ. In DNA form, the CDR3 reads TGCGCCAGCAGCCGCGACTGGGACTGGAACACTGAAGCTTTCTTT. The encoded protein is CASSRDWDWNTEAFF.

The chain employs TRBV11-2 and TRBJ2-7; D gene uncertain. The CDR3 has 14 residues. The V end was cut by 2 bases, the J end by 3 bases, with 11 bases between. Germline CDR1 and CDR2: SGHAT and FQNNGV. CDR3: CASSLTRASYEQYF. DNA for the CDR3: TGTGCCAGCAGCTTAACCAGAGCGAGCTACGAGCAGTACTTC.

The chain joins TRBV5-4 to TRBJ2-7, with 8 bases matching TRBD2. This CDR3 spans 16 amino acids. V was pared by 5 bases and J by 4 bases, with 14 bases of the junction left unmatched. Germline V gene lookup returns CDR1 SGHNT and CDR2 YYREEE (reference sequence). CDR3: CASSSRRASGPYEQYF. DNA for the CDR3: TGTGCCAGCAGTTCTCGACGGGCTAGCGGGCCGTACGAGCAGTACTTC.

V gene TRBV5-1 combines with J gene TRBJ2-3; 7 bases match TRBD2. Losses at the gene ends were 2 bases for V and 9 bases for J; bases not matched to a gene: 9. Germline-derived CDR1 and CDR2 are SGHRS and YFSETQ. CDR3 length: 14 residues. The CDR3 loop reads CASSLSGNEGTQYF. The CDR3 nucleotides read TGCGCCAGCAGCTTAAGCGGGAATGAGGGGACGCAGTATTTT.

V and J are TRBV28 and TRBJ1-2; D remains ambiguous. In germline, CDR1 is MDHEN, CDR2 SYDVKM. There are 16 residues in the CDR3. V lost 2 bases, J lost 5 bases, and 18 bases lay in between. CDR3 region: CASSLLEAAGWYGYTF. The CDR3 nucleotides read TGTGCCAGCAGTTTACTAGAGGCGGCGGGATGGTATGGCTACACCTTC.

The chain has TRBV5-4 and TRBJ2-5; D gene ambiguous. Trimming cost V 0 bases and J 2 bases, with 11 bases left between them. CDR1 SGHNT and CDR2 YYREEE come from the germline V gene (reference sequence). The CDR3 runs to 15 residues. CDR3: CASSLGSFGQETQYF. The CDR3 coding sequence is TGTGCCAGCAGCTTGGGATCCTTCGGGCAAGAGACCCAGTACTTC.

This clone was detected only a few times. The chain employs TRBV5-1 and TRBJ2-2, with 7 positions matching TRBD2. Germline V gene lookup returns CDR1 SGHRS and CDR2 YFSETQ. CDR3 length equals 14 residues. The J segment lost 6 bases and the V segment lost 4 bases, leaving 6 bases of the junction unmatched. For the CDR3, the DNA is TGCGCCAGCAGCCTCGGGGGGACTTCCGGGGAGCTGTTTTTT. This sequence encodes CASSLGGTSGELFF.